Reported below is one T cell receptor (beta chain). The data stem from a study of CD8 T cells in Susac syndrome. RNA totalling roughly 0.5 to 1 ug underwent reverse transcription with random hexamers. TCRdb independently ran MiXCR on the immunoSEQ multiplex PCR reads; one entry per CDR3 protein. The data hold roughly 200,000 distinct CDR3 sequences, with approximately 94% observed a single time. The origin of this receptor is a human donor with Susac syndrome. The sequencing input was CD4+ T cells from PBMCs.

CDR3 protein: CASRLRLDQETQYF. The CDR3 DNA reads as TGTGCCAGCAGGCTCCGACTCGACCAAGAGACCCAGTACTTC. The chain uses TRBV6-5 and TRBJ2-5; D ambiguous. The CDR3 has 14 residues. With 6 bases removed from V and 0 bases from J, the gap between germline ends came to 11 bases. Germline V CDR1 and CDR2: MNHEY, SVGAGI.